These T cell receptor beta chains were read from a single sample in a study of T-cell memory formation after mild COVID-19. Via MiXCR, TCRdb re-called the 5' RACE reads, giving one row per CDR3 protein. Among around 300,000 distinct CDR3 sequences listed, approximately 8.4% were seen once. Sequencing was performed on PBMCs or a T cell subset sorted from them (not recorded which). Every receptor here comes from a man aged 18 to 29 who had mild COVID-19 (a few samples of this study predate the infection). Cell type and time point are not known. Each CDR3 is given with its conserved first and last residue. D genes are given only for firm matches. The size of a clone is reported for some rows only, either as once, few or many, or as a class for expanded clones.

CASSPTGGSGYTF | TGTGCCAGCAGTCCGACAGGGGGGTCTGGCTACACCTTC | few | TRBV6-1 | TRBD1 | TRBJ1-2
CASSSGQGHTGELFF | TGTGCCAGCAGCTCCGGACAGGGACACACCGGGGAGCTGTTTTTT | many | TRBV7-3 | TRBD1 | TRBJ2-2
CASGRGSYEQYF | TGTGCCAGCGGCAGGGGGAGCTACGAGCAGTACTTC | . | TRBV12-3/TRBV12-4 | TRBD1 | TRBJ2-7
CAIRADRDSYGYTF | TGTGCCATCCGCGCGGACAGGGATAGCTATGGCTACACCTTC | few | TRBV10-3 | TRBD1 | TRBJ1-2
CAMLYRTDQPQHF | TGTGCCATGCTCTACCGGACAGATCAGCCCCAGCATTTT | many | TRBV11-3 | . | TRBJ1-5
CASRSGELFF | TGCGCCAGCCGATCCGGGGAGCTGTTTTTT | . | TRBV23-1 | . | TRBJ2-2
CASRGSNTGELFF | TGTGCCAGTAGAGGCAGTAACACCGGGGAGCTGTTTTTT | many | TRBV19 | . | TRBJ2-2
CASSLTYQPQHF | TGTGCCAGCAGTTTAACTTATCAGCCCCAGCATTTT | few | TRBV12-3/TRBV12-4 | . | TRBJ1-5
CASSDHGWSGTDTQYF | TGTGCCAGCAGTGACCACGGATGGAGTGGGACAGATACGCAGTATTTT | . | TRBV6-1 | . | TRBJ2-3
CASSPTPSGGVDEQFF | TGCGCCAGCAGCCCTACCCCCAGCGGGGGGGTTGATGAGCAGTTCTTC | few | TRBV4-3 | TRBD2 | TRBJ2-1
CASSLGGRPTYEQYF | TGTGCCAGCAGCTTGGGAGGCAGGCCGACCTACGAGCAGTACTTC | many | TRBV5-5 | . | TRBJ2-7
CASNPGTGFSPLHF | TGTGCCAGCAACCCCGGGACAGGGTTTTCACCCCTCCACTTT | many | TRBV9 | TRBD1 | TRBJ1-6
CASRAQGTSPLHF | TGCGCCAGCAGGGCCCAGGGTACCTCACCCCTCCACTTT | few | TRBV10-2 | . | TRBJ1-6
CASSSHRGTDTQYF | TGTGCCAGCAGCTCGCATAGGGGCACAGATACGCAGTATTTT | . | TRBV7-2 | . | TRBJ2-3
CASSLAGAANPGELFF | TGTGCCAGCAGCTTAGCTGGTGCCGCGAACCCCGGGGAGCTGTTTTTT | many | TRBV7-2 | . | TRBJ2-2
CASSLVLGRFYNEQFF | TGTGCCAGCAGCTTAGTACTGGGCCGTTTCTACAATGAGCAGTTCTTC | . | TRBV7-2 | . | TRBJ2-1
CASSLLDMDSPLHF | TGTGCCAGCAGCTTACTGGATATGGATTCACCCCTCCACTTT | . | TRBV11-2 | . | TRBJ1-6
CASGGRIRENSPLHF | TGTGCCAGTGGAGGGCGGATCCGTGAAAATTCACCCCTCCACTTT | . | TRBV19 | . | TRBJ1-6
CASSSGLASSTDTQYF | TGTGCCAGCAGCTCCGGACTAGCGTCTAGCACAGATACGCAGTATTTT | . | TRBV5-4 | TRBD2 | TRBJ2-3
CASSLEGAREEQFF | TGTGCCAGCAGCTTGGAGGGGGCGCGGGAGGAGCAGTTCTTC | . | TRBV5-6 | . | TRBJ2-1
CASSLGGAGNEQFF | TGTGCCAGCAGTTTAGGCGGGGCGGGGAATGAGCAGTTCTTC | few | TRBV28 | . | TRBJ2-1
CASSDREETQYF | TGTGCCAGCTCAGACAGGGAAGAGACCCAGTACTTC | . | TRBV18 | TRBD1 | TRBJ2-5
CASTRRGGGNEQFF | TGTGCCAGCACCCGTCGGGGTGGTGGCAATGAGCAGTTCTTC | many | TRBV7-2 | . | TRBJ2-1
CASSPDTPNTEAFF | TGTGCCAGCAGCCCCGATACACCGAACACTGAAGCTTTCTTT | few | TRBV7-9 | . | TRBJ1-1
CSAWPRLEQYF | TGCAGTGCCTGGCCAAGGCTCGAGCAGTACTTC | few | TRBV20-1 | . | TRBJ2-7
CASSLDRADNSPLHF | TGCGCCAGCAGCCTAGACAGAGCCGATAATTCACCCCTCCACTTT | . | TRBV4-3 | . | TRBJ1-6
CASSHFARGGEDTQYF | TGTGCCAGCAGCCATTTTGCGCGAGGGGGAGAGGATACGCAGTATTTT | . | TRBV3-1 | . | TRBJ2-3
CASSFERGVTGELFF | TGTGCCAGCAGCTTTGAGCGGGGGGTCACCGGGGAGCTGTTTTTT | few | TRBV7-6 | TRBD2 | TRBJ2-2
CASSQVILAGELFF | TGCGCCAGCAGCCAAGTCATTCTAGCCGGGGAGCTGTTTTTT | many | TRBV4-1 | . | TRBJ2-2
CASSLVSGNNEQFF | TGTGCCAGCAGTTTAGTCAGCGGGAACAATGAGCAGTTCTTC | . | TRBV12-3/TRBV12-4 | TRBD2 | TRBJ2-1
CASSPGTSGGVYNEQFF | TGCGCCAGCAGCCCTGGGACTAGCGGGGGTGTTTACAATGAGCAGTTCTTC | . | TRBV5-1 | TRBD2 | TRBJ2-1
CASSLGRGYGNTIYF | TGTGCCAGCAGTTTAGGCAGGGGATATGGAAACACCATATATTTT | . | TRBV12-3/TRBV12-4 | . | TRBJ1-3
CASRQGLDGYTF | TGTGCCAGCAGACAGGGGTTAGATGGCTACACCTTC | few | TRBV28 | TRBD1 | TRBJ1-2
CASSVGDNHYEQYF | TGTGCCAGCAGCGTAGGGGACAACCACTACGAGCAGTACTTC | few | TRBV9 | . | TRBJ2-7
CASSLGGAFLNTEAFF | TGCGCCAGCAGCTTGGGGGGCGCCTTTTTGAACACTGAAGCTTTCTTT | many | TRBV5-1 | . | TRBJ1-1
CASSLNPTDTQYF | TGCGCCAGCAGCTTGAATCCCACAGATACGCAGTATTTT | many | TRBV5-1 | . | TRBJ2-3
CASSLIVPGFYNEQFF | TGCGCCAGCAGCTTGATTGTGCCAGGCTTTTACAATGAGCAGTTCTTC | many | TRBV5-1 | . | TRBJ2-1
CASSGGGATEDTGELFF | TGTGCCAGCAGCGGGGGAGGGGCGACGGAGGACACCGGGGAGCTGTTTTTT | few | TRBV7-9 | TRBD2 | TRBJ2-2
CASSQEEQAPWEGAFF | TGCGCCAGCAGCCAAGAGGAACAGGCACCTTGGGAGGGAGCTTTCTTT | . | TRBV4-3 | . | TRBJ1-1
CASSPRAGDHYGYTF | TGTGCCAGCAGCCCCAGGGCGGGGGACCACTATGGCTACACCTTC | few | TRBV7-2 | . | TRBJ1-2
CASSFMTGLSGAFF | TGTGCCAGCAGCTTTATGACAGGTCTCAGCGGGGCTTTCTTT | few | TRBV12-3/TRBV12-4 | . | TRBJ1-1
CASSQLGLAVDTQYF | TGCGCCAGCAGCCAGCTAGGACTAGCTGTAGATACGCAGTATTTT | . | TRBV4-1 | TRBD2 | TRBJ2-3